A single sample is the source of the 23 T cell receptor beta chains below, sequenced in a study of chemoradiotherapy in HPV16-positive cancers. Sequencing was performed with immunoSEQ multiplex PCR; in TCRdb, only in-frame clones are kept and a portion is missing. The table has roughly 70,000 clones, 85% to 90% seen once. Sequenced here: blood, sampled from a patient who underwent chemoradiotherapy. The receptor set was obtained from a human donor with HPV-associated anogenital cancer.

V usage is TRBV7-9 and J usage is TRBJ2-1; D is undetermined. This CDR3 has 13 residues. Germline assignment: CDR1 SEHNR and CDR2 FQNEAQ (reference sequence). Trimming left V 1 base short and J 4 bases short, with 5 bases between. The CDR3 DNA reads as TGTGCCAGCAGCTTAGTCGATTACAATGAGCAGTTCTTC. Protein: CASSLVDYNEQFF. Based on the CDR3 plus reference TRBV7-9 and TRBJ2-1, the full variable domain is DTGVSQNPRHKITKRGQNVTFRCDPISEHNRLYWYRQTLGQGPEFLTYFQNEAQLEKSRLLSDRFSAERPKGSFSTLEIQRTEQGDSAMYLCASSLVDYNEQFFGPGTRLTVL.

This rearrangement joins TRBV28 to TRBJ2-7; 7 positions match TRBD2. V lost 2 bases, J lost 3 bases, and 10 bases stayed unmatched. The germline gives CDR1 MDHEN, CDR2 SYDVKM. CDR3 length: 16 residues. CDR3 loop: CASSLLGSGLNYEQYF. DNA of the CDR3: TGTGCCAGCAGTTTACTAGGTAGCGGGTTAAACTACGAGCAGTACTTC.

The chain links TRBV6-5 to TRBJ2-7; 9 nucleotides line up with TRBD1. The ends lost 10 bases at V and 4 bases at J; junction bases unmatched: 8. Per the germline V gene, CDR1 is MNHEY and CDR2 is SVGAGI. The CDR3 sequence is 13 residues long. The CDR3 reads CATRDRVTYEQYF. CDR3 in DNA: TGTGCCACCAGGGACAGGGTGACGTACGAGCAGTACTTC.

In DNA form, the CDR3 reads TGTGCCAGCAGCTCAGGACAGGGGGTGGAAAAACTGTTTTTT. It translates to CASSSGQGVEKLFF. The chain recombines TRBV7-9 with TRBJ1-4; TRBD1 aligns across 10 bases. V was clipped by 4 bases and J by 8 bases; unmatched bases: 4. The CDR3 has 14 residues. Germline-derived CDR1 and CDR2 are SEHNR and FQNEAQ (reference sequence).

The genes are TRBV19 and TRBJ2-2; 9 bases fit TRBD1. The CDR3 has 17 residues. Trimming cost V 5 bases and J 4 bases; bases outside gene matches: 11. Germline CDR1 LNHDA, CDR2 SQIVND (reference sequence). Here the CDR3 reads CASSAEGTGWSTGELFF. The CDR3 DNA reads as TGTGCCAGTAGTGCTGAGGGGACAGGGTGGAGCACCGGGGAGCTGTTTTTT.

V is TRBV4-1 and J is TRBJ2-3; 12 nucleotides agree with TRBD2. Germline CDR1 is MGHRA and CDR2 is YSYEKL. Trimming at V came to 4 bases and at J to 5 bases, leaving 1 base not matched to a gene. The CDR3 is 14 amino acids. The CDR3 DNA reads as TGCGCCAGCAGCCGGGGACTAGCGGGAGATACGCAGTATTTT. This sequence encodes CASSRGLAGDTQYF.

V and J are TRBV6-1 and TRBJ2-7, with D tentatively TRBD1 (5 bases). Trimming pared 5 bases from V and 1 base from J, leaving 15 bases between. The V gene's germline CDR1 is MNHNS and CDR2 SASEGT. CDR3 size: 15 residues. The CDR3 region is CASSSPETVSYEQYF. CDR3 sequence (DNA): TGTGCCAGCAGTAGCCCCGAGACAGTTTCCTACGAGCAGTACTTC.

CDR3 DNA: TGTGCCAGCAGCCCCGGGACTAGCGGGGGGGCCCAGTACTTC. This encodes CASSPGTSGGAQYF. The rearrangement joins TRBV7-8 to TRBJ2-5; TRBD2 matches at 16 bases. The V gene end was trimmed by 5 bases and the J gene end by 9 bases; junction bases not matched to a gene: 3. Germline values: CDR1 SGHVS, CDR2 FQNEAQ. The CDR3 sequence is 14 residues long.

The J gene is TRBJ1-3, the V gene TRBV11-2; TRBD1 might be the D (5 bases). The CDR3 consists of 18 residues. Trimming pared 5 bases from V and 0 bases from J, leaving 20 bases between. The V gene's germline CDR1 is SGHAT and CDR2 FQNNGV. CDR3 loop: CASSPLTGTRGSGNTIYF. CDR3 coding DNA: TGTGCCAGCAGCCCCCTCACCGGGACCCGAGGCTCTGGAAACACCATATATTTT.

This chain connects TRBV5-1 to TRBJ2-3; 7 bases are a match to TRBD2. The length of the CDR3 is 15 residues. V dropped 1 base and J dropped 1; count of bases not matched to a gene: 3. CDR1 and CDR2 from the germline V gene are SGHRS and YFSETQ. The chain's CDR3 is CASSLLSGGTDTQYF. The CDR3 DNA sequence: TGCGCCAGCAGCTTGTTGAGCGGGGGCACAGATACGCAGTATTTT.

The rearrangement links TRBV15 to TRBJ2-3, with 7 bases identical to TRBD1. Germline-derived CDR1 and CDR2 are LNHNV and YYDKDF (reference sequence). This CDR3 comprises 14 residues. With V trimmed by 8 bases and J by 3 bases, 8 bases remained unmatched. The CDR3 region has the DNA TGTGCCACCGAAAGGGTCAGGGGGACAGATACGCAGTATTTT. Translation gives CATERVRGTDTQYF.

The gene calls are TRBV27 and TRBJ1-1, with 7 bases fitting TRBD1. The V and J ends lost 5 bases and 5 bases, in that order; junction bases with no gene match: 11. Germline V lookup: CDR1 MNHEY, CDR2 SMNVEV (reference sequence). The CDR3 loop spans 15 amino acids. The CDR3 DNA reads as TGTGCCAGCAGTATCGCCTCAGGGGGAGGGACTGAAGCTTTCTTT. Its translation: CASSIASGGGTEAFF.

This rearrangement joins TRBV9 to TRBJ2-3; no firm D call. This CDR3 is 16 amino acids long. Germline V gene data show CDR1 as SGDLS and CDR2 as YYNGEE. Trimming removed 0 bases at V and 6 bases at J, with 17 bases between. CDR3 protein: CASSVEVQVASDTQYF. In nucleotides, the CDR3 is TGTGCCAGCAGCGTAGAGGTACAAGTAGCATCTGATACGCAGTATTTT.

The gene calls are TRBV19 and TRBJ1-6; a weak D match, TRBD1 (5 bases). This CDR3 has 17 residues. CDR1 is LNHDA and CDR2 is SQIVND in the germline V gene (reference sequence). The ends were cut back, 5 bases at V and 9 bases at J, with 23 bases in the middle. CDR3 in amino acids: CASSPRTGPGTGSPLHF. The CDR3 DNA reads as TGTGCCAGTAGTCCCAGGACCGGTCCCGGGACGGGTTCACCCCTCCACTTT.

The gene calls are TRBV5-4 and TRBJ2-3, with TRBD1 identical over 7 bases. Unmatched junction bases numbered 1, after V lost 6 bases and J lost 0 bases. The V gene's germline CDR1 is SGHNT and CDR2 YYREEE (reference sequence). CDR3 length: 13 amino acids. CDR3 region: CASKGGSTDTQYF. CDR3 sequence (DNA): TGTGCCAGCAAAGGGGGCAGCACAGATACGCAGTATTTT.

This clone has a single count. The V call is TRBV6-5, the J call TRBJ1-2, with 7 bases aligning to TRBD1. Trimming cost V 6 bases and J 5 bases; bases outside gene matches: 3. Germline values: CDR1 MNHEY, CDR2 SVGAGI. The CDR3 contains 12 residues. The CDR3 sequence is CASRFRGYGYTF. CDR3 sequence (DNA): TGTGCCAGCAGGTTCAGGGGGTATGGCTACACCTTC.

The chain has TRBV6-5 and TRBJ1-2; D is perhaps TRBD1 (5 bases). The CDR3 sequence is 11 residues long. Looked up from germline, CDR1 is MNHEY and CDR2 is SVGAGI. V was clipped by 11 bases and J by 6 bases, with 13 bases between them. In DNA form, the CDR3 reads TGTGCCGGACGGGGGGTTCATGGCTACACCTTC. Translating it yields CAGRGVHGYTF.

V usage is TRBV14 and J usage is TRBJ2-3, with a possible D match to TRBD2 (5 bases). Trimming shortened V by 4 bases and J by 5 bases, and 16 bases separated the two germline ends. There are 15 residues in the CDR3. Germline CDR1 is SGHDN and CDR2 is FVKESK. The chain's CDR3 is CASSPTRVYRDTQYF. CDR3 nucleotide sequence: TGTGCCAGCAGCCCAACTAGGGTTTATAGAGATACGCAGTATTTT.

The chain uses TRBV7-2 and TRBJ1-2, with D hard to call. Germline V gene lookup returns CDR1 SGHTA and CDR2 FQGNSA. This CDR3 is 13 amino acids long. Trimming took 2 bases from V and 7 from J, leaving 11 bases between them. CDR3 protein: CASSLQLVGGYTF. The CDR3 nucleotides read TGTGCCAGCAGCTTACAGTTGGTAGGTGGCTACACCTTC.

The rearrangement uses TRBV7-6 and TRBJ1-4; D is perhaps TRBD1 (5 bases). The CDR3 is made up of 15 amino acids. Germline V gives CDR1 SGHVS, CDR2 FNYEAQ. V was trimmed by 2 bases and J by 7 bases, leaving 14 bases between them. The DNA of the CDR3 is TGTGCCAGCAGCTTATTTGGGGCCCGAGGTGAAAAACTGTTTTTT. It encodes CASSLFGARGEKLFF.

The V gene is TRBV4-1, the J gene TRBJ2-1; D is perhaps TRBD2 (5 bases). Germline-derived CDR1 and CDR2 are MGHRA and YSYEKL. CDR3 length: 16 residues. V dropped 0 bases and J dropped 6 bases, with 15 bases sitting between them. CDR3 bases: TGCGCCAGCAGCCAAGATGAAATAGCGAGGTCCAATGAGCAGTTCTTC. Amino acids: CASSQDEIARSNEQFF.

The chain uses TRBV7-9 and TRBJ2-7; the match to TRBD1 covers 7 bases. The CDR3 totals 14 residues. Germline CDR1 SEHNR, CDR2 FQNEAQ (reference sequence). J was trimmed by 0 bases and V by 4 bases; bases with no gene match: 3. In DNA, the CDR3 is TGTGCCAGCAGCTCCCGGGACAGCTCCTACGAGCAGTACTTC. Protein: CASSSRDSSYEQYF.

The J gene is TRBJ2-7, the V gene TRBV11-2, with TRBD2 identical over 7 bases. The CDR3 runs to 14 residues. Germline V gene data show CDR1 as SGHAT and CDR2 as FQNNGV. With 6 bases clipped from V and 0 bases from J, the junction kept 5 bases outside the gene matches. CDR3 amino acids: CASRPSGTSYEQYF. The DNA for the CDR3 is TGTGCCAGCAGACCTAGCGGTACCTCCTACGAGCAGTACTTC.